Listed below are T cell receptor beta chains from one sample, sequenced in a study of cytomegalovirus exposure and HLA in healthy donors. The repertoire was sequenced with immunoSEQ multiplex PCR; TCRdb's copy has only in-frame clones and lacks some. The table lists roughly 60,000 clones, roughly 96% of them singletons. Input material: PBMCs. These receptors were obtained from a man aged 18 to 30 in good health and CMV-seronegative. Both conserved end residues are part of each CDR3. The D gene is left open where the match is weak. Clone size is stated in some rows and not others, as once, few, many or a class when expanded.

D gene: TRBD1; clone size: NA; J gene: TRBJ1-1; V gene: TRBV6-5; CDR3 protein: CASSHRGPIGEAFF; CDR3 DNA: TGTGCCAGCAGCCACAGGGGGCCGATAGGGGAAGCTTTCTTT
D gene: TRBD2; clone size: NA; J gene: TRBJ2-1; V gene: TRBV5-4; CDR3 protein: CASGREVSYNEQFF; CDR3 DNA: TGTGCCAGTGGGCGGGAGGTATCCTACAATGAGCAGTTCTTC
D gene: TRBD1; clone size: NA; J gene: TRBJ2-3; V gene: TRBV19; CDR3 protein: CASSVTGAIGTDTQYF; CDR3 DNA: TGTGCCAGTAGTGTAACAGGGGCTATAGGGACAGATACGCAGTATTTT
D gene: TRBD2; clone size: NA; J gene: TRBJ2-7; V gene: TRBV7-2; CDR3 protein: CASSFGTSGYEQYF; CDR3 DNA: TGTGCCAGCAGCTTTGGGACTAGCGGCTACGAGCAGTACTTC
D gene: TRBD2; clone size: once; J gene: TRBJ2-1; V gene: TRBV7-6; CDR3 protein: CASSPSPRKGTRTYNEQFF; CDR3 DNA: TGTGCCAGCAGCCCGTCGCCCAGGAAAGGGACTAGAACGTACAATGAGCAGTTCTTC
D gene: TRBD1; clone size: NA; J gene: TRBJ2-7; V gene: TRBV2; CDR3 protein: CASSLTGAYEQYF; CDR3 DNA: TGTGCCAGCAGCCTGACAGGGGCTTACGAGCAGTACTTC
D gene: NA; clone size: NA; J gene: TRBJ2-6; V gene: TRBV28; CDR3 protein: CASSLGGQFRSGANVLTF; CDR3 DNA: TGTGCCAGCAGTTTAGGAGGCCAGTTTCGCTCTGGGGCCAACGTCCTGACTTTC
D gene: NA; clone size: NA; J gene: TRBJ1-4; V gene: TRBV10-3; CDR3 protein: CAISGVLGDEKLFF; CDR3 DNA: TGTGCCATCAGTGGTGTACTCGGAGACGAAAAACTGTTTTTT
D gene: TRBD2; clone size: NA; J gene: TRBJ2-1; V gene: TRBV2; CDR3 protein: CASNRLAAKSNNEQFF; CDR3 DNA: TGTGCCAGCAATCGACTAGCGGCTAAATCCAACAATGAGCAGTTCTTC
D gene: TRBD2; clone size: NA; J gene: TRBJ2-5; V gene: TRBV13; CDR3 protein: CASSRRAGYQETQYF; CDR3 DNA: TGTGCCAGCAGCAGGAGAGCGGGGTACCAAGAGACCCAGTACTTC
D gene: TRBD1; clone size: NA; J gene: TRBJ2-7; V gene: TRBV4-1; CDR3 protein: CASSPGQEYEQYF; CDR3 DNA: TGCGCCAGCAGCCCGGGACAGGAGTACGAGCAGTACTTC
D gene: TRBD2; clone size: NA; J gene: TRBJ2-1; V gene: TRBV28; CDR3 protein: CASSLEISGLLAYNEQFF; CDR3 DNA: TGTGCCAGCAGTTTGGAGATTAGCGGGTTACTCGCCTACAATGAGCAGTTCTTC
D gene: NA; clone size: NA; J gene: TRBJ2-7; V gene: TRBV7-9; CDR3 protein: CASTRGDSYEQYF; CDR3 DNA: TGTGCCAGCACGCGGGGAGACTCCTACGAGCAGTACTTC
D gene: TRBD2; clone size: NA; J gene: TRBJ2-7; V gene: TRBV28; CDR3 protein: CASSPGTSGAPTYEQYF; CDR3 DNA: TGTGCCAGCAGTCCAGGGACTAGCGGAGCCCCAACCTACGAGCAGTACTTC
D gene: NA; clone size: NA; J gene: TRBJ1-1; V gene: TRBV19; CDR3 protein: CASSMGGILNTEAFF; CDR3 DNA: TGTGCCAGTAGTATGGGGGGGATACTGAACACTGAAGCTTTCTTT
D gene: NA; clone size: NA; J gene: TRBJ2-7; V gene: TRBV19; CDR3 protein: CASSINEQYF; CDR3 DNA: TGTGCCAGTAGTATCAACGAGCAGTACTTC
D gene: NA; clone size: few; J gene: TRBJ2-6; V gene: TRBV5-1; CDR3 protein: CASSLGEFPPGANVLTF; CDR3 DNA: TGCGCCAGCAGCTTGGGGGAGTTTCCCCCTGGGGCCAACGTCCTGACTTTC
D gene: TRBD1; clone size: NA; J gene: TRBJ1-4; V gene: TRBV6-1; CDR3 protein: CASTKGTVTNEKLFF; CDR3 DNA: TGTGCCAGCACCAAAGGGACAGTGACGAATGAAAAACTGTTTTTT
D gene: TRBD2; clone size: NA; J gene: TRBJ2-2; V gene: TRBV9; CDR3 protein: CASSEGLAGVRNTGELFF; CDR3 DNA: TGTGCCAGCAGCGAGGGACTAGCGGGAGTGAGGAACACCGGGGAGCTGTTTTTT
D gene: TRBD1; clone size: NA; J gene: TRBJ1-4; V gene: TRBV9; CDR3 protein: CASSAQTGGNEKLFF; CDR3 DNA: TGTGCCAGCAGCGCTCAGACAGGGGGCAATGAAAAACTGTTTTTT
D gene: NA; clone size: NA; J gene: TRBJ2-7; V gene: TRBV27; CDR3 protein: CASRTGGEQYF; CDR3 DNA: TGTGCCAGCAGGACCGGGGGCGAGCAGTACTTC
D gene: NA; clone size: NA; J gene: TRBJ1-4; V gene: TRBV9; CDR3 protein: CASSPEGVHNEKLFF; CDR3 DNA: TGTGCCAGCAGCCCCGAGGGGGTCCATAATGAAAAACTGTTTTTT
D gene: NA; clone size: NA; J gene: TRBJ2-5; V gene: TRBV10-3; CDR3 protein: CAISESTGEEETQYF; CDR3 DNA: TGTGCCATCAGTGAGTCCACAGGGGAGGAAGAGACCCAGTACTTC
D gene: TRBD2; clone size: few; J gene: TRBJ2-1; V gene: TRBV7-2; CDR3 protein: CASSPGTSGPWGYNEQFF; CDR3 DNA: TGTGCCAGCAGCCCGGGGACTAGCGGCCCCTGGGGCTACAATGAGCAGTTCTTC
D gene: NA; clone size: NA; J gene: TRBJ2-1; V gene: TRBV7-9; CDR3 protein: CASTYAGEQFF; CDR3 DNA: TGTGCCAGCACCTACGCGGGTGAGCAGTTCTTC
D gene: NA; clone size: NA; J gene: TRBJ1-1; V gene: TRBV20-1; CDR3 protein: CSAAMNTEAFF; CDR3 DNA: TGCAGTGCAGCAATGAACACTGAAGCTTTCTTT
D gene: TRBD2; clone size: NA; J gene: TRBJ2-1; V gene: TRBV5-4; CDR3 protein: CASSLASKRLADNEQFF; CDR3 DNA: TGTGCCAGCAGCTTGGCCAGTAAGAGACTAGCGGACAATGAGCAGTTCTTC